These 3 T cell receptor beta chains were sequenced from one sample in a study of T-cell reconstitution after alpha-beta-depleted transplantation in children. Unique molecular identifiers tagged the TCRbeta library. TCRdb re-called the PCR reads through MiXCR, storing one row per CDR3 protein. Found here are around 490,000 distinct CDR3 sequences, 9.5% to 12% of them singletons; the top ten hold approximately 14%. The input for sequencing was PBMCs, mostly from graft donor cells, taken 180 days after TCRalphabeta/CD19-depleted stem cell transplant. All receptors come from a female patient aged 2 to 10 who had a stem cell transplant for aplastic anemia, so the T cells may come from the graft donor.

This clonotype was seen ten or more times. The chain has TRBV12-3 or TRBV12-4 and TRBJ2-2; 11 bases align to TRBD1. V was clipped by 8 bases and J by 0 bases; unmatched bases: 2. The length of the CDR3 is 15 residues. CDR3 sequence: CASAGQGANTGELFF. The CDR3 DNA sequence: TGTGCCAGCGCGGGACAGGGGGCGAACACCGGGGAGCTGTTTTTT.

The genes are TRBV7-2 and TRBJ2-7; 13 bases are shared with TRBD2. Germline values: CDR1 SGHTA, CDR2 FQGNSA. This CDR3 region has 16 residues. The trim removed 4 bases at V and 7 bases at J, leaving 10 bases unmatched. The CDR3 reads CASSSRETSGRSEQYF. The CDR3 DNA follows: TGTGCCAGCAGCTCCCGAGAGACTAGCGGGAGGAGTGAGCAGTACTTC.

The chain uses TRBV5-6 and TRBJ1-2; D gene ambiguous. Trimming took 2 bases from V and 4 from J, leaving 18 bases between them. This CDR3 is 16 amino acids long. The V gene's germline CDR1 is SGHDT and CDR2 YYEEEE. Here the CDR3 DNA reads TGTGCCAGCAGCTTCGTTCGCGTCAGGTCGATCTATGGCTACACCTTC. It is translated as CASSFVRVRSIYGYTF.